This entry lists 4 T cell receptor beta chains sequenced from one sample in a study of technical replicates of blood from several donors. The assay was immunoSEQ multiplex PCR, and TCRdb's table has in-frame clones only and misses some. The sample lists roughly 70,000 clones; 85% to 95% were seen once. Sequenced input: PBMCs. The receptors derive from a human donor in good health. Some clones in this sample may be carry-over from other donors' samples.

The chain links TRBV4-3 to TRBJ2-7, with 8 bases that match TRBD1. Per germline, CDR1 LGHNA and CDR2 YSLEER. Trimming at V came to 0 bases and at J to 6 bases, leaving 13 bases not matched to a gene. This CDR3 spans 17 amino acids. The CDR3 DNA reads TGCGCCAGCAGCCAAGATCTGGGTGTCGGGCAGGGGGCCGAGCAGTACTTC. Translating it yields CASSQDLGVGQGAEQYF.

The rearrangement links TRBV2 to TRBJ2-3; D gene ambiguous. The V end was cut by 4 bases, the J end by 0 bases, with 8 bases between. The CDR3 is made up of 14 amino acids. Germline loops: CDR1 SNHLY, CDR2 FYNNEI. The CDR3 sequence: CASSGGLSTDTQYF. CDR3 bases: TGTGCCAGCAGTGGTGGGCTTAGCACAGATACGCAGTATTTT.

This chain uses TRBV6-6 with TRBJ1-1; D gene ambiguous. There are 12 residues in the CDR3. Per germline, CDR1 MNHNY and CDR2 SVGAGI (reference sequence). The V end was cut by 6 bases, the J end by 1 base, with 6 bases between. CDR3 in amino acids: CASRPGNTEAFF. CDR3 sequence (DNA): TGTGCCAGCAGGCCAGGGAACACTGAAGCTTTCTTT.

The genes are TRBV19 and TRBJ1-6; D is unresolved. CDR3 length equals 13 residues. Per germline, CDR1 LNHDA and CDR2 SQIVND (reference sequence). V was shortened by 9 bases and J by 3 bases, with 9 bases between the two germline ends. CDR3 DNA sequence: TGTGCCAGCAGCGACTTCTATAATTCACCCCTCCACTTT. Residues: CASSDFYNSPLHF.